This T cell receptor beta chain was sequenced in a study of T cells in Graves' hyperthyroidism and ophthalmopathy. The investigators amplified TCR beta CDR3 regions from RNA transcripts. HTBI primers were used for first-round RT-PCR of the TCR CDR3. TCRdb reprocessed the multiplex PCR reads with MiXCR, giving one entry per CDR3 protein. Found here are about 320,000 distinct CDR3 sequences, 15% to 20% of them singletons; the top ten hold around 33%. This CDR3 comprises 14 residues. The V gene's germline CDR1 is SEHNR and CDR2 FQNEAQ (reference sequence). As concerns this clonotype: The germline gene is not matched at one end of the junction; a read error may be the cause.

This TCR was sampled from a man aged 25-45 years with Graves' hyperthyroidism. The chain combines TRBV7-9 with TRBJ1-3, with a possible D match to TRBD1 (5 bases). The specimen sequenced was blood. The CDR3 sequence: CASSLLGRPDTIHF. CDR3 DNA: TGTGCCAGCAGCTTATTGGGTCGTCCGGACACCATACATTTT. The whole variable domain, filled in from reference TRBV7-9 and TRBJ1-3, reads DTGVSQNPRHKITKRGQNVTFRCDPISEHNRLYWYRQTLGQGPEFLTYFQNEAQLEKSRLLSDRFSAERPKGSFSTLEIQRTEQGDSAMYLCASSLLGRPDTIHFGEGSWLTVV.